Below are 18 T cell receptor beta chains sequenced from a single sample in a study of T cell repertoires in cytomegalovirus infection. A single record per CDR3 protein comes from TCRdb applying MiXCR to the reads. The table shows around 260,000 distinct CDR3 sequences, with around 25% occurring only once. The sample taken for sequencing was PBMCs. All receptors come from a human donor in good health (CMV status not recorded). Some clones in this sample may be carry-over from other donors' samples.

At least ten counts were recorded for this clonotype. The V gene is TRBV12-3 or TRBV12-4, the J gene TRBJ2-2, with D maybe TRBD2 (5 bases). The CDR3 is 16 amino acids. Deletions cut 5 bases from V and 2 bases from J, with 15 bases between. CDR3 amino acids: CASSPRGGGNTGELFF. CDR3 sequence (DNA): TGTGCCAGCAGTCCGCGAGGAGGCGGAAACACCGGGGAGCTGTTTTTT.

This chain connects TRBV14 to TRBJ1-4, with 7 bases lining up with TRBD1. In germline, CDR1 is SGHDN, CDR2 FVKESK. The CDR3 is 17 amino acids. Trimming removed 0 bases from V and 7 bases from J; junction bases left unmatched: 11. The CDR3 region is CASSQDFGRDSLEKLFF. As DNA, the CDR3 is TGTGCCAGCAGCCAAGATTTTGGGCGGGACAGTCTTGAAAAACTGTTTTTT.

V and J are TRBV7-6 and TRBJ2-3, with 11 bases identical to TRBD2. This CDR3 spans 16 amino acids. V was clipped by 5 bases and J by 0 bases; unmatched bases: 4. Germline CDR1 SGHVS, CDR2 FNYEAQ. CDR3 loop: CASSPSGRTSTDTQYF. The CDR3 bases are TGTGCCAGCAGCCCTAGCGGGAGGACCAGCACAGATACGCAGTATTTT.

This clonotype was seen at least ten times. V is TRBV7-8 and J is TRBJ1-2, with 10 bases fitting TRBD1. Looked up from germline, CDR1 is SGHVS and CDR2 is FQNEAQ. The J segment lost 6 bases and the V segment lost 3 bases, leaving 4 bases of the junction unmatched. This CDR3 comprises 14 residues. DNA for the CDR3: TGTGCCAGCAGCTTCCCCGGGACAGGGGATGGCTACACCTTC. Amino acids: CASSFPGTGDGYTF.

V usage is TRBV28 and J usage is TRBJ2-1, with 14 nucleotides matching TRBD2. In germline, CDR1 is MDHEN, CDR2 SYDVKM. The CDR3 is made up of 16 amino acids. With 5 bases clipped from V and 7 bases from J, the junction kept 7 bases outside the gene matches. The CDR3 DNA reads TGTGCCAGCAGTGGGAGGACTAGCGGGAGGTCAAATGAGCAGTTCTTC. This translates into CASSGRTSGRSNEQFF.

V usage is TRBV25-1 and J usage is TRBJ2-7; D is possibly TRBD1 or TRBD2 (5 bases each). In germline, CDR1 is MGHDK, CDR2 SYGVNS. This CDR3 comprises 14 residues. With 0 bases removed from V and 2 bases from J, the gap between germline ends came to 8 bases. The CDR3, as DNA: TGTGCCAGCAGTGAATATGGGGGAACCTACGAGCAGTACTTC. It specifies CASSEYGGTYEQYF.

In this sample, this clonotype turned up a few times. This chain links TRBV2 with TRBJ1-5; no definite D call. Germline V gene sequence: CDR1 SNHLY, CDR2 FYNNEI. CDR3 length: 13 amino acids. The germline V and J ends were trimmed by 5 bases and 5 bases, with 10 bases remaining between them. CDR3 residues: CASSPQTYQPQHF. CDR3 nucleotides: TGTGCCAGCAGTCCCCAGACATATCAGCCCCAGCATTTT.

This chain connects TRBV28 to TRBJ2-2; D call uncertain. V lost 10 bases and J 4 bases, leaving 16 bases between the germline ends. The CDR3 loop spans 14 amino acids. The V gene's germline CDR1 is MDHEN and CDR2 SYDVKM. CDR3 coding DNA: TGTGCCATCGGCGAGACGGGTGTCACCGGGGAGCTGTTTTTT. This sequence encodes CAIGETGVTGELFF.

This clonotype was counted many times. At one boundary the junction diverges from the germline segment, which might be a read error. The genes are TRBV7-7 and TRBJ2-7; D is perhaps TRBD2 (6 bases). The V gene's germline CDR1 is SSHAT and CDR2 FNYEAQ (reference sequence). CDR3 size: 15 residues. Written as DNA, the CDR3 is TGTGCTAGCAGCTTAGCGGCAGGCCTGTCCTACGAGCAGTACTTC. This encodes CASSLAAGLSYEQYF.

The J gene is TRBJ1-2, the V gene TRBV14; TRBD1 matches 7 bases. With 2 bases clipped from V and 7 bases from J, the junction kept 7 bases outside the gene matches. CDR3 length: 14 residues. Germline CDR1 is SGHDN and CDR2 is FVKESK. The CDR3 bases are TGTGCCAGCAGCCAATGGGGAACAGGGGTTGGCTACACCTTC. Its protein product is CASSQWGTGVGYTF.

The chain recombines TRBV5-6 with TRBJ1-2; tentative D call: TRBD1 (5 bases). Trimming cost V 4 bases and J 4 bases, with 14 bases left between them. Germline-derived CDR1 and CDR2 are SGHDT and YYEEEE. The CDR3 has 14 residues. CDR3 nucleotides: TGTGCCAGCAGCCGCGGGGGGACCTCCTATGGCTACACCTTC. Its protein is CASSRGGTSYGYTF.

The chain combines TRBV29-1 with TRBJ1-1; 10 positions match TRBD1. The V and J ends lost 7 bases and 6 bases, in that order; junction bases with no gene match: 5. The germline V gene has CDR1 SQVTM and CDR2 ANQGSEA. The CDR3 extends over 12 amino acids. CDR3: CSAFGQGAEAFF. The CDR3 DNA reads as TGCAGCGCCTTCGGACAGGGGGCTGAAGCTTTCTTT.

This clonotype was observed a handful of times. The V and J genes are TRBV6-5 and TRBJ2-7, with 7 bases lining up with TRBD1. V was pared by 5 bases and J by 7 bases, with 5 bases of the junction left unmatched. The germline gives CDR1 MNHEY, CDR2 SVGAGI. The CDR3 length is 12 residues. In nucleotides, the CDR3 is TGTGCCAGCAGTAAACCAGGGGGTGAGCAGTACTTC. This codes for CASSKPGGEQYF.

V is TRBV12-3 or TRBV12-4 and J is TRBJ2-3; tentatively, D is TRBD1 (6 bases). The CDR3 totals 14 residues. The V gene lost 3 bases and the J gene lost 1 base, with 8 bases spanning the gap. The CDR3 loop is CASSFAGGTDTQYF. In DNA, the CDR3 is TGTGCCAGCAGTTTCGCAGGGGGCACAGATACGCAGTATTTT.

This rearrangement joins TRBV6-5 to TRBJ1-2; 7 bases agree with TRBD1. The CDR3 sequence is 14 residues long. Germline V CDR1 and CDR2: MNHEY, SVGAGI. The V and J ends lost 4 bases and 5 bases, in that order; junction bases with no gene match: 7. The CDR3 nucleotides read TGTGCCAGCAGTTGGAGGGACAGCTTATATGGCTACACCTTC. As protein: CASSWRDSLYGYTF.

The chain joins TRBV28 to TRBJ1-1, with D perhaps matching TRBD1 (5 bases). Germline V CDR1 and CDR2: MDHEN, SYDVKM. This CDR3 comprises 14 residues. Trimming stripped 2 bases from V and 5 bases from J, with 12 bases between. The CDR3 nucleotides are TGTGCCAGCAGTTTACCTCCGGGGGAGACTGAAGCTTTCTTT. The encoded protein is CASSLPPGETEAFF. Supplemented by reference TRBV28 and TRBJ1-1, the full variable domain reads DVKVTQSSRYLVKRTGEKVFLECVQDMDHENMFWYRQDPGLGLRLIYFSYDVKMKEKGDIPEGYSVSREKKERFSLILESASTNQTSMYLCASSLPPGETEAFFGQGTRLTVV.

This clonotype was observed a handful of times. This chain joins TRBV19 and TRBJ2-1; TRBD1 matches at 8 bases. The germline V gene has CDR1 LNHDA and CDR2 SQIVND (reference sequence). J lost 5 bases, V lost 1 base, and 7 bases had no gene match. CDR3 length equals 16 residues. The CDR3 loop is CASSIGAGGFNNEQFF. In nucleotides, the CDR3 is TGTGCCAGTAGTATAGGAGCAGGGGGCTTCAACAATGAGCAGTTCTTC.

This clonotype was counted at least ten times. The CDR3 bases are TGTGCCAGCAGCACCATGCCGGGTAGCACCGGGGAGCTGTTTTTT. Residues: CASSTMPGSTGELFF. The chain links TRBV11-1 to TRBJ2-2; unclear D gene. The CDR3 length is 15 residues. Germline lookup yields CDR1 SGHAT and CDR2 FQDESV (reference sequence). V lost 5 bases, J lost 4 bases, and 14 bases lay in between.